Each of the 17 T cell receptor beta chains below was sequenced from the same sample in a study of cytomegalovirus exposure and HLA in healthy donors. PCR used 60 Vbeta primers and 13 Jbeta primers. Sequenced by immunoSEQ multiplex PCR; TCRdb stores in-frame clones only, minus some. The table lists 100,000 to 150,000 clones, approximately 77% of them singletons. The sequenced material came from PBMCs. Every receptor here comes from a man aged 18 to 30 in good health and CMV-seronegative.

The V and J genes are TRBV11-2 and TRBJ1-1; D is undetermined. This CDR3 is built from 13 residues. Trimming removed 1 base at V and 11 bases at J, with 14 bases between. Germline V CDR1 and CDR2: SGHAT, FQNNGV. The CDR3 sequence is CASSLAPRVGAFF. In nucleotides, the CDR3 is TGTGCCAGCAGCTTAGCCCCGAGGGTCGGGGCTTTCTTT.

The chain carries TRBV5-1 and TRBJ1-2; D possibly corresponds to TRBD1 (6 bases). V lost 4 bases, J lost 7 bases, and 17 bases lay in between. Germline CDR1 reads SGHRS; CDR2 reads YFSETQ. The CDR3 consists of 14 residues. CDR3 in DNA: TGCGCCAGCAGCCGGGGGGGCTCAGAGGGTGGCTACACCTTC. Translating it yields CASSRGGSEGGYTF.

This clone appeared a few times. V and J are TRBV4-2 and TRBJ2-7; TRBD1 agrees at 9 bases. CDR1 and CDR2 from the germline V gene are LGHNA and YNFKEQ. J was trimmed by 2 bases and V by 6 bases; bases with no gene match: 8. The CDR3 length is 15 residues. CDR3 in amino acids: CASSLAGTGPYEQYF. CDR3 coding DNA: TGTGCCAGCAGTCTGGCGGGGACAGGGCCCTACGAGCAGTACTTC.

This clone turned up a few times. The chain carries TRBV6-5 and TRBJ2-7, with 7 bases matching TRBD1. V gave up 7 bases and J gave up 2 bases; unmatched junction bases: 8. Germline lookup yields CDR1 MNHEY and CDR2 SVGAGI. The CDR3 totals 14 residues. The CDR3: CASTQRGQPYEQYF. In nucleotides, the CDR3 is TGTGCCAGCACCCAGAGGGGACAGCCCTACGAGCAGTACTTC.

CDR3 sequence reads: CASSPLSRGGSYEQYF. The CDR3 nucleotides are TGTGCCAGCTCACCACTATCGCGGGGGGGCTCCTACGAGCAGTACTTC. The J gene is TRBJ2-7, the V gene TRBV18, with 9 bases fitting TRBD2. CDR3 length equals 16 residues. Losses at the gene ends were 1 base for V and 0 bases for J; bases not matched to a gene: 4. CDR1 is KGHSH and CDR2 is LQKENI in the germline V gene.

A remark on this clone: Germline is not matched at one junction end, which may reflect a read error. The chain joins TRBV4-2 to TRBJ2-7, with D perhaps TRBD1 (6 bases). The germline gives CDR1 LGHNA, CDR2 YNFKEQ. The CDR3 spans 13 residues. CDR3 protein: CASSQVGGPFLHF. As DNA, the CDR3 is TGTGCCAGCAGCCAAGTAGGGGGTCCCTTTCTTCACTTC.

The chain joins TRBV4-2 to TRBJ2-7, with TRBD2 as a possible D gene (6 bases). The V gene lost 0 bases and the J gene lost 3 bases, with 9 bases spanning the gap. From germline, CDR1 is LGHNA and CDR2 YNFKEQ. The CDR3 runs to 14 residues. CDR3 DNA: TGTGCCAGCAGCCAAGATGGGGAGGTCTACGAGCAGTACTTC. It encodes CASSQDGEVYEQYF.

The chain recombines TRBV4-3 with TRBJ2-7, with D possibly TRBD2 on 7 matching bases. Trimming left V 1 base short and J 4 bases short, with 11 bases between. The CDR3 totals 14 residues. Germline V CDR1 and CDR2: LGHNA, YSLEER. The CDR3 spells CASSQGGGQYEQYF. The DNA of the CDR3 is TGCGCCAGCAGCCAAGGGGGGGGGCAGTACGAGCAGTACTTC.

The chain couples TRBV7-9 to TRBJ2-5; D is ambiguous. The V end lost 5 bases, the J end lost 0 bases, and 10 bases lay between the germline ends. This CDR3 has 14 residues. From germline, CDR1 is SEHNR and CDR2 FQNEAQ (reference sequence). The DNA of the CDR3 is TGTGCCAGCAGCGGCGGCCAGTACCAAGAGACCCAGTACTTC. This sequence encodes CASSGGQYQETQYF.

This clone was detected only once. DNA for the CDR3: TGTGCCAGCAGCTTACGCGGGGGGCTCTACAATGAGCAGTTCTTC. Its protein is CASSLRGGLYNEQFF. This sequence joins TRBV5-6 and TRBJ2-1, with TRBD2 matching 8 bases. With 2 bases clipped from V and 3 bases from J, the junction kept 4 bases outside the gene matches. Germline V gene sequence: CDR1 SGHDT, CDR2 YYEEEE. There are 15 residues in the CDR3.

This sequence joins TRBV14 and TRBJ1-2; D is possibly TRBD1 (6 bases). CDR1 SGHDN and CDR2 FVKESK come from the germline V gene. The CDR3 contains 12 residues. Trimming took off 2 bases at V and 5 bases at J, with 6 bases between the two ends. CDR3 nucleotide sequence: TGTGCCAGCAGCCAACAGGGGTATGGCTACACCTTC. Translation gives CASSQQGYGYTF.

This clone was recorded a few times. CDR3 protein: CASSLGGRGTEAFF. Here the CDR3 DNA reads TGTGCCAGCAGCTTGGGAGGGAGAGGAACTGAAGCTTTCTTT. The J gene is TRBJ1-1, the V gene TRBV5-4; D is unclear. Per germline, CDR1 SGHNT and CDR2 YYREEE (reference sequence). V lost 0 bases, J lost 5 bases, and 11 bases lay in between. This CDR3 spans 14 amino acids.

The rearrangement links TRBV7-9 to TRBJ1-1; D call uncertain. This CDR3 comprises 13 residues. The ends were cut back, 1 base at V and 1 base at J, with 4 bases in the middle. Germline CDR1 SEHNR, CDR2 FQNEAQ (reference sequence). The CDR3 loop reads CASSLGANTEAFF. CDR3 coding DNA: TGTGCCAGCAGCTTAGGGGCGAACACTGAAGCTTTCTTT.

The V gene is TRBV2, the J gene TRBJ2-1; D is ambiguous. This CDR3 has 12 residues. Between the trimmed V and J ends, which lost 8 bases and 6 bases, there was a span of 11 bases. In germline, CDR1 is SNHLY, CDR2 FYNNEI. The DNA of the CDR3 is TGTGCCAGCCAGTTCTCAGGCAATGAGCAGTTCTTC. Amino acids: CASQFSGNEQFF.

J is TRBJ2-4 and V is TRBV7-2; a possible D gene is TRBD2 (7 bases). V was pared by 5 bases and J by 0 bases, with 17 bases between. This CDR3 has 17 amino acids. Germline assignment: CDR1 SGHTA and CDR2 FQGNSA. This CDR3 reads CASSVGGGSVAKNIQYF. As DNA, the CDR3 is TGTGCCAGCAGCGTAGGGGGGGGCTCGGTAGCCAAAAACATTCAGTACTTC.

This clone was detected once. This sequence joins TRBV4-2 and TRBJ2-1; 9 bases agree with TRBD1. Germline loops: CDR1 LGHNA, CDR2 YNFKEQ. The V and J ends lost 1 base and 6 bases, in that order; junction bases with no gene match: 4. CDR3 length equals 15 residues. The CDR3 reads CASSQGRQGGNEQFF. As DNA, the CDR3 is TGTGCCAGCAGCCAAGGTCGACAGGGGGGCAATGAGCAGTTCTTC.

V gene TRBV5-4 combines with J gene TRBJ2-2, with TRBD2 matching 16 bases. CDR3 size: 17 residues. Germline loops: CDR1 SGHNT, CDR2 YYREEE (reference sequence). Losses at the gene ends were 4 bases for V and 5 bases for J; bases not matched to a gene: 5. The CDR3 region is CASSPGLAGGHTGELFF. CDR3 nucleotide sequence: TGTGCCAGCAGCCCGGGACTAGCGGGGGGGCATACCGGGGAGCTGTTTTTT.